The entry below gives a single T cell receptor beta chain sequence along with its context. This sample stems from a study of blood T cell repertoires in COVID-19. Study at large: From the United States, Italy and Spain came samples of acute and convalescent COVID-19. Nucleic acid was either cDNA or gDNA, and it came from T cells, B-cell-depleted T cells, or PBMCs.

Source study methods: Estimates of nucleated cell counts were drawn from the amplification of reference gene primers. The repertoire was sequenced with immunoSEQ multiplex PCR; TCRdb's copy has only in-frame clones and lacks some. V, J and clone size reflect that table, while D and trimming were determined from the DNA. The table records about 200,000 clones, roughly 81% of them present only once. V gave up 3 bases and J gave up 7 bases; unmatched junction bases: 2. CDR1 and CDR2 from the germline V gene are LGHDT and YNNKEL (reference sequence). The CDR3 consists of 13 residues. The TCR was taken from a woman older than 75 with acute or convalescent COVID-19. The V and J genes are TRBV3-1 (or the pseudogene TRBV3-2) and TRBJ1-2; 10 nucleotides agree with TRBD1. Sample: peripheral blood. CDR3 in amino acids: CASSHRQGAGYTF. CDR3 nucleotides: TGTGCCAGCAGCCACCGACAGGGGGCTGGCTACACCTTC.